The 29 T cell receptor beta chains given below trace back to one sample, sequenced in a study of T cell responses to AZD1222 COVID-19 vaccine. Repertoires were generated with immunoSEQ multiplex PCR, while TCRdb's copy carries only in-frame clones and drops some. Here the sample spans 150,000 or so clones, around 90% being singletons. The sample consisted of peripheral blood, taken on day 0 of AZD1222 vaccination. These receptors were collected from an adult in good health.

A word on this clone: Within the sample, other DNA sequences also encode this same CDR3. The V and J genes are TRBV6-5 and TRBJ1-2, with D maybe TRBD1 (6 bases). The V end was cut by 4 bases, the J end by 5 bases, with 11 bases between. CDR1 is MNHEY, CDR2 SVGAGI, per germline. The CDR3 contains 13 residues. CDR3: CASSLQGAYGYTF. The CDR3 bases are TGTGCCAGCAGTTTACAGGGAGCTTATGGCTACACCTTC.

V is TRBV9 and J is TRBJ2-7; the D is unclear. Looked up from germline, CDR1 is SGDLS and CDR2 is YYNGEE. The CDR3 loop spans 14 amino acids. V lost 1 base, J lost 5 bases, and 13 bases lay in between. CDR3 sequence reads: CASSVSPQHDEQYF. CDR3 in DNA: TGTGCCAGCAGCGTATCCCCACAACACGACGAGCAGTACTTC.

V usage is TRBV7-3 and J usage is TRBJ2-3, with 10 bases fitting TRBD1. This CDR3 contains 14 residues. CDR1 is SGHTA, CDR2 FQGTGA, per germline. V gave up 9 bases and J gave up 2 bases; unmatched junction bases: 5. CDR3: CARGDRGPTDTQYF. Written as DNA, the CDR3 is TGTGCCAGAGGGGACAGGGGACCCACAGATACGCAGTATTTT.

This clone was observed once. V and J are TRBV2 and TRBJ1-3; maybe TRBD1 (5 bases). The CDR3 runs to 18 residues. V was pared by 2 bases and J by 0 bases, with 17 bases between. From germline, CDR1 is SNHLY and CDR2 FYNNEI. In DNA form, the CDR3 reads TGTGCCAGCAGTGAACCCCGAGGGACCGGCGGCTCTGGAAACACCATATATTTT. It specifies CASSEPRGTGGSGNTIYF.

The chain has TRBV19 and TRBJ2-1; 10 nucleotides align to TRBD2. V was pared by 4 bases and J by 5 bases, with 5 bases of the junction left unmatched. The CDR3 runs to 15 residues. The germline V gene has CDR1 LNHDA and CDR2 SQIVND (reference sequence). The CDR3 loop is CASSTGTSAHNEQFF. DNA of the CDR3: TGTGCCAGTAGTACGGGGACTAGCGCCCACAATGAGCAGTTCTTC.

This chain uses TRBV19 with TRBJ2-7, with a possible D match to TRBD2 (6 bases). Germline V gives CDR1 LNHDA, CDR2 SQIVND (reference sequence). This CDR3 is built from 16 residues. Trimming cost V 7 bases and J 2 bases, with 21 bases left between them. This CDR3 reads CASTRNGGTGAYEQYF. CDR3 in DNA: TGTGCCAGTACTAGGAATGGGGGGACTGGAGCCTACGAGCAGTACTTC.

The rearrangement links TRBV3-1 (or the pseudogene TRBV3-2) to TRBJ1-6, with 8 bases identical to TRBD1. The CDR3 has 14 amino acids. V gave up 4 bases and J gave up 10 bases; unmatched junction bases: 6. In germline, CDR1 is LGHDT, CDR2 YNNKEL (reference sequence). CDR3 protein: CASSPGGARSPLHF. As DNA, the CDR3 is TGTGCCAGCAGCCCAGGGGGCGCGCGGTCACCCCTCCACTTT.

This clone was observed once. J is TRBJ2-1 and V is TRBV24-1; D might be TRBD2 (6 bases). Between the trimmed V and J ends, which lost 3 bases and 0 bases, there was a span of 11 bases. Germline-derived CDR1 and CDR2 are KGHDR and SFDVKD. CDR3 size: 16 residues. The chain's CDR3 is CATSDRRGSSYNEQFF. DNA of the CDR3: TGTGCCACCAGTGATCGGCGGGGTAGCTCCTACAATGAGCAGTTCTTC.

This chain connects TRBV24-1 to TRBJ2-5; 11 bases fit TRBD2. V dropped 0 bases and J dropped 2; count of bases not matched to a gene: 7. This CDR3 has 18 residues. CDR1 and CDR2 from the germline V gene are KGHDR and SFDVKD. As DNA, the CDR3 is TGTGCCACCAGTGATTTGGGGACTAGCGGAGTATTTCAAGAGACCCAGTACTTC. Its translation: CATSDLGTSGVFQETQYF.

The genes are TRBV15 and TRBJ2-1, with D perhaps assigned TRBD1 or TRBD2 (5 bases each). Germline assignment: CDR1 LNHNV and CDR2 YYDKDF (reference sequence). The ends were cut back, 0 bases at V and 3 bases at J, with 21 bases in the middle. The CDR3 has 19 residues. The CDR3 DNA is TGTGCCACCAGCAGAGATATGGGGGTCGAACGAACGAACTACAATGAGCAGTTCTTC. Translation gives CATSRDMGVERTNYNEQFF.

This chain uses TRBV5-1 with TRBJ1-1; D ambiguous. Trimming removed 2 bases at V and 4 bases at J, with 15 bases between. The length of the CDR3 is 15 residues. Germline V lookup: CDR1 SGHRS, CDR2 YFSETQ. The CDR3 is CASSFEGSAGTEAFF. The CDR3 DNA sequence: TGCGCCAGCAGCTTTGAAGGCTCCGCTGGCACTGAAGCTTTCTTT.

The chain recombines TRBV7-2 with TRBJ1-5, with D maybe TRBD1 (6 bases). V dropped 5 bases and J dropped 6 bases, with 17 bases sitting between them. Germline loops: CDR1 SGHTA, CDR2 FQGNSA. The CDR3 has 15 residues. CDR3 coding DNA: TGTGCCAGCAGCCCTAAGTGGGGGGGCGGTCAGCCCCAGCATTTT. Residues: CASSPKWGGGQPQHF.

The chain couples TRBV6-6 to TRBJ2-1; 8 nucleotides match TRBD2. Germline CDR1 and CDR2: MNHNY and SVGAGI (reference sequence). The ends lost 5 bases at V and 1 base at J; junction bases unmatched: 13. The CDR3 length is 18 residues. Here the CDR3 DNA reads TGTGCCAGCAGTCAACATCCGTTCGGGGGGGCATCCTACAATGAGCAGTTCTTC. This sequence encodes CASSQHPFGGASYNEQFF.

This clone has a single count. The chain links TRBV6-1 to TRBJ2-3, with 9 bases matching TRBD2. Per germline, CDR1 MNHNS and CDR2 SASEGT. CDR3 size: 15 residues. V lost 2 bases and J lost 2; bases outside the gene matches: 2. The CDR3 nucleotides read TGTGCCAGCAGTGAAATAGCGGGGGCCACAGATACGCAGTATTTT. It encodes CASSEIAGATDTQYF.

The rearrangement links TRBV4-3 to TRBJ2-7; 10 nucleotides line up with TRBD1. This CDR3 spans 16 amino acids. Germline V CDR1 and CDR2: LGHNA, YSLEER. Unmatched junction bases numbered 8, after V lost 4 bases and J lost 2 bases. The chain's CDR3 is CASSPSGTGETYEQYF. The CDR3 DNA follows: TGCGCCAGCAGCCCCTCCGGGACAGGGGAGACCTACGAGCAGTACTTC.

This chain joins TRBV27 and TRBJ1-2; 8 positions agree with TRBD1. Trimming cost V 6 bases and J 7 bases; bases outside gene matches: 7. This CDR3 comprises 13 residues. Germline-derived CDR1 and CDR2 are MNHEY and SMNVEV (reference sequence). The CDR3 bases are TGTGCCAGCAGCCCGGGACAGGCCCTTGGCTACACCTTC. Amino acid sequence: CASSPGQALGYTF.

The V gene is TRBV12-5, the J gene TRBJ1-5; 7 positions match TRBD1. CDR1 and CDR2 (germline): LGHNT, FRNRAP. Unmatched junction bases numbered 11, after V lost 0 bases and J lost 6 bases. This CDR3 region has 17 residues. CDR3 sequence (DNA): TGTGCTAGTGGTTTGGTAGGGGGCAGGGGGGTCCTTCAGCCCCAGCATTTT. This gives the protein CASGLVGGRGVLQPQHF.

This clone was counted a single time. The chain couples TRBV30 to TRBJ1-3; D gene unclear. Trimming cost V 5 bases and J 0 bases, with 14 bases left between them. The CDR3 contains 15 residues. The germline gives CDR1 GTSNPN, CDR2 SVGIG (reference sequence). CDR3 bases: TGTGCCTGGGCTGGCAGCCGCAACTCTGGAAACACCATATATTTT. The encoded protein is CAWAGSRNSGNTIYF.

V is TRBV6-2 or TRBV6-3 and J is TRBJ1-5; TRBD1 matches 9 bases. The CDR3 covers 16 residues. V lost 2 bases, J lost 9 bases, and 11 bases stayed unmatched. The V gene's germline CDR1 is MNHEY and CDR2 SVGEGT. In DNA form, the CDR3 reads TGTGCCAGCAGTTACAAGGGGACAGGGATTTCCCGGCCCCAGCATTTT. This sequence encodes CASSYKGTGISRPQHF.

V usage is TRBV7-8 and J usage is TRBJ1-4; D unresolved. The germline V and J ends were trimmed by 5 bases and 5 bases, with 12 bases remaining between them. This CDR3 comprises 14 residues. Germline V gene data show CDR1 as SGHVS and CDR2 as FQNEAQ. The DNA for the CDR3 is TGTGCCAGCAGCGTCGACGGAAGAAATGAAAAACTGTTTTTT. It yields the protein CASSVDGRNEKLFF.

This clone came up a few times. The J gene is TRBJ2-7, the V gene TRBV10-3; 9 bases line up with TRBD1. The J segment lost 2 bases and the V segment lost 6 bases, leaving 8 bases of the junction unmatched. This CDR3 comprises 15 residues. The germline CDR1 and CDR2 sequences are ENHRY and SYGVKD. The CDR3 sequence: CAISLDRGVTYEQYF. DNA of the CDR3: TGTGCCATCAGCTTAGACAGGGGGGTCACCTACGAGCAGTACTTC.

V gene TRBV4-3 combines with J gene TRBJ2-7; possibly TRBD2 for D (6 bases). V lost 0 bases, J lost 6 bases, and 12 bases lay in between. The V gene's germline CDR1 is LGHNA and CDR2 YSLEER. This CDR3 has 14 residues. The DNA for the CDR3 is TGCGCCAGCAGCCAAGATCGCCGACTAGGCGAGCAGTACTTC. Translation: CASSQDRRLGEQYF.

The chain links TRBV7-9 to TRBJ1-3; D gene uncertain. CDR3 length: 14 amino acids. Per the germline V gene, CDR1 is SEHNR and CDR2 is FQNEAQ (reference sequence). Deletions cut 5 bases from V and 6 bases from J, with 14 bases between. CDR3 nucleotide sequence: TGTGCCAGCAGCCCCCGGTCGTCCGAAAACACCATATATTTT. This gives the protein CASSPRSSENTIYF.

This chain connects TRBV7-2 to TRBJ1-6; D uncertain. Per germline, CDR1 SGHTA and CDR2 FQGNSA. V was trimmed by 1 base and J by 8 bases, leaving 15 bases between them. This CDR3 comprises 16 residues. CDR3 sequence (DNA): TGTGCCAGCAGCTTAGTCCACGGGTCTACTTATTCACCCCTCCACTTT. Amino acids: CASSLVHGSTYSPLHF.

The V and J genes are TRBV7-6 and TRBJ2-5, with D tentatively TRBD2 (5 bases). CDR1 and CDR2 from the germline V gene are SGHVS and FNYEAQ. The ends were cut back, 1 base at V and 5 bases at J, with 14 bases in the middle. This CDR3 is built from 15 residues. CDR3 amino acids: CASSLGLSRWETQYF. CDR3 in DNA: TGTGCCAGCAGCTTAGGACTATCGCGGTGGGAGACCCAGTACTTC.

The chain combines TRBV28 with TRBJ2-3; no clear D. V was clipped by 5 bases and J by 6 bases, with 9 bases between them. In germline, CDR1 is MDHEN, CDR2 SYDVKM. The CDR3 has 12 amino acids. CDR3 DNA: TGTGCCAGCAGTCCCTTGGGGGATACGCAGTATTTT. Encoded protein: CASSPLGDTQYF.

This sequence joins TRBV5-5 and TRBJ1-4; D not resolved. This CDR3 is 16 amino acids long. Germline loops: CDR1 SGHKS, CDR2 YYEKEE (reference sequence). V gave up 6 bases and J gave up 5 bases, with 20 bases separating them. CDR3 amino acids: CASNLPTGPGNEKLFF. The DNA for the CDR3 is TGTGCCAGCAACCTTCCCACGGGCCCCGGGAATGAAAAACTGTTTTTT.

This rearrangement joins TRBV6-6 to TRBJ2-7; 11 bases agree with TRBD2. From germline, CDR1 is MNHNY and CDR2 SVGAGI (reference sequence). The length of the CDR3 is 15 residues. V shed 5 bases, J shed 0 bases, and the junction held 3 bases outside the gene matches. This CDR3 reads CASSLGLADSYEQYF. The CDR3 nucleotides read TGTGCCAGCAGTCTGGGACTAGCGGACTCCTACGAGCAGTACTTC.

J is TRBJ2-5 and V is TRBV10-3, with 7 nucleotides matching TRBD1. The J segment lost 5 bases and the V segment lost 6 bases, leaving 12 bases of the junction unmatched. The CDR3 is 15 residues long. From germline, CDR1 is ENHRY and CDR2 SYGVKD. The CDR3 region is CAIRDPDRAAETQYF. CDR3 coding DNA: TGTGCCATCAGGGACCCAGACAGGGCGGCCGAGACCCAGTACTTC.